The 6 T cell receptor beta chains in this list originate from one sample, sequenced in a study of blood T cell repertoires in COVID-19. Profiled with immunoSEQ multiplex PCR; TCRdb holds only in-frame clones, not every one. The sample lists around 130,000 clones; around four fifths were seen once. Sequenced input: PBMCs or T cells enriched from blood (not recorded which). These TCRs come from a man younger than 45 who had recovered from COVID-19.

This clone has a single count. The chain has TRBV2 and TRBJ1-5; D not resolved. Germline-derived CDR1 and CDR2 are SNHLY and FYNNEI. Deletions cut 3 bases from V and 7 bases from J, with 7 bases between. The length of the CDR3 is 12 residues. The CDR3 reads CASSDGGQPQHF. The CDR3 DNA is TGTGCCAGCAGTGATGGCGGGCAGCCCCAGCATTTT.

V and J are TRBV5-1 and TRBJ1-3, with D hard to call. There are 13 residues in the CDR3. Germline-derived CDR1 and CDR2 are SGHRS and YFSETQ. The V gene lost 1 base and the J gene lost 1 base, with 3 bases spanning the gap. The CDR3 reads CASSLQSGNTIYF. DNA for the CDR3: TGCGCCAGCAGCTTGCAGTCTGGAAACACCATATATTTT.

CDR3 sequence reads: CASSHAGTGNTEAFF. The CDR3 DNA reads TGCGCCAGCAGCCACGCTGGGACAGGGAACACTGAAGCTTTCTTT. The V call is TRBV4-1, the J call TRBJ1-1; 8 bases are shared with TRBD1. Looked up from germline, CDR1 is MGHRA and CDR2 is YSYEKL. Trimming at V came to 3 bases and at J to 1 base, leaving 4 bases not matched to a gene. This CDR3 has 15 amino acids.

The rearrangement uses TRBV30 and TRBJ2-1; 10 nucleotides match TRBD2. Germline V lookup: CDR1 GTSNPN, CDR2 SVGIG (reference sequence). CDR3 length: 14 amino acids. The trim removed 0 bases at V and 8 bases at J, leaving 4 bases unmatched. The CDR3 nucleotides are TGTGCCTGGAGTGTCAGCGGGAGGGCCCATGAGCAGTTCTTC. Its protein is CAWSVSGRAHEQFF.

This chain links TRBV15 with TRBJ1-1, with D maybe TRBD1 (5 bases). V was shortened by 3 bases and J by 5 bases, with 16 bases between the two germline ends. Germline CDR1 LNHNV, CDR2 YYDKDF (reference sequence). The CDR3 extends over 15 amino acids. CDR3 residues: CATSSSAWEGTEAFF. The DNA for the CDR3 is TGTGCCACCAGCAGTTCGGCGTGGGAGGGGACTGAAGCTTTCTTT.

The genes are TRBV4-1 and TRBJ2-1; TRBD1 matches 9 bases. V dropped 1 base and J dropped 8; count of bases not matched to a gene: 9. CDR1 and CDR2 from the germline V gene are MGHRA and YSYEKL. This CDR3 spans 16 amino acids. As DNA, the CDR3 is TGCGCCAGCAGCCAAGTAGGTGAGACAGGGGGTTATGAGCAGTTCTTC. It specifies CASSQVGETGGYEQFF.